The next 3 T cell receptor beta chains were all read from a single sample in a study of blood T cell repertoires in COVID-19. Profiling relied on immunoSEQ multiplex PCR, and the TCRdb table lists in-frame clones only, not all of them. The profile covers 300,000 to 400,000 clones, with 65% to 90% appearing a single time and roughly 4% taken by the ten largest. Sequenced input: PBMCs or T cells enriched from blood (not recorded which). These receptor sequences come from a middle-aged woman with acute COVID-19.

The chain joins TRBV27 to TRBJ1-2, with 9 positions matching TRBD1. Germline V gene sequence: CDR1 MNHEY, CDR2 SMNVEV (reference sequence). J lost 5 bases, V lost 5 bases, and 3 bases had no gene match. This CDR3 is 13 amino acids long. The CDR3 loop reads CASSDRGTYGYTF. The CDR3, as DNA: TGTGCCAGCAGTGACAGGGGGACTTATGGCTACACCTTC.

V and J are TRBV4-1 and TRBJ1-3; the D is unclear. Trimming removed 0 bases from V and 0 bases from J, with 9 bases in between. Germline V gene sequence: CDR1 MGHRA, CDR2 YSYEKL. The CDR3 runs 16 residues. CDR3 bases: TGCGCCAGCAGCCAAGAGGGCATCGACTCTGGAAACACCATATATTTT. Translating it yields CASSQEGIDSGNTIYF.

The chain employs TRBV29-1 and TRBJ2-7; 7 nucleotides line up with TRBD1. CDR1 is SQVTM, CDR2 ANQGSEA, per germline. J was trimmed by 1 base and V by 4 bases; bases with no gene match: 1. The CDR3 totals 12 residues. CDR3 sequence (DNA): TGCAGCGTTGGGGACAGTTCCTACGAGCAGTACTTC. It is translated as CSVGDSSYEQYF.